One sample yielded the 20 T cell receptor beta chains listed below, sequenced in a study of tumor-infiltrating lymphocytes in primary liver carcinoma. Germline DNA was also extracted, and blood RNA derived from unsorted whole blood. Constant-region priming of about 0.5 ug total RNA yielded TCR beta cDNA. Slightly modified ARM-PCR, run as three nested multiplex PCR rounds, produced the TCR beta libraries. The two initial PCR rounds, roughly 10 cycles each, used TRBV1-TRBV30 forward and C-beta reverse primers. MiXCR, run by TCRdb on the multiplex PCR reads, gives a single entry per CDR3 protein. This sample has about 320,000 distinct CDR3 sequences, with 45% to 70% found just once. Sample: peripheral blood. The receptors here all came from a woman in her twenties or thirties with primary liver carcinoma and hepatitis B virus infection.

The gene calls are TRBV11-2 and TRBJ2-1, with 11 bases matching TRBD2. Looked up from germline, CDR1 is SGHAT and CDR2 is FQNNGV. The CDR3 has 15 amino acids. The CDR3 DNA is TGTATCAGCAGCTTCGGGACTAGCGGCTACAATGAGCAGTTCTTC. Its protein product is CISSFGTSGYNEQFF.

A note on this clonotype: Its ends do not fully match the called genes, so a read error is possible. This chain joins TRBV11-2 and TRBJ2-7; 11 positions match TRBD2. Germline lookup yields CDR1 SGHAT and CDR2 FQNNGV. This CDR3 has 14 residues. In DNA, the CDR3 is TGTGCCAGCAGCTTCCTGACTAGCGGGATCGAGCAGCACTTC. This sequence encodes CASSFLTSGIEQHF.

This clonotype came up many times. CDR3 DNA sequence: TGTGCCAGCAATGCGGGTTCGGGTAACTATGGCTACACCTTC. It encodes CASNAGSGNYGYTF. The chain links TRBV7-9 to TRBJ1-2; D is ambiguous. V lost 7 bases to trimming and J lost 1 base, with 13 bases between them. This CDR3 has 14 residues. From germline, CDR1 is SEHNR and CDR2 FQNEAQ (reference sequence).

V is TRBV6-6 and J is TRBJ2-2; 8 positions agree with TRBD1. The CDR3 length is 15 residues. V lost 10 bases to trimming and J lost 6 bases; unmatched junction nucleotides: 13. The V gene's germline CDR1 is MNHNY and CDR2 SVGAGI (reference sequence). DNA of the CDR3: TGTGCCAACATTCCGGACAGGGTGAGAGCCGGGGAGCTGTTTTTT. Translation gives CANIPDRVRAGELFF.

The V gene is TRBV12-3 or TRBV12-4, the J gene TRBJ2-2; 7 bases are a match to TRBD2. V lost 4 bases and J lost 5; bases outside the gene matches: 7. The CDR3 runs to 15 residues. The CDR3 DNA sequence: TGTGCCAGCAGTTCGCCGGGACTACAGACCGGGGAGCTGTTTTTT. As protein: CASSSPGLQTGELFF.

V usage is TRBV5-8 and J usage is TRBJ2-1; D possibly corresponds to TRBD2 (5 bases). The length of the CDR3 is 16 residues. Trimming took off 4 bases at V and 1 base at J, with 15 bases between the two ends. In germline, CDR1 is SGHTS, CDR2 YDEGEE. The CDR3 DNA follows: TGTGCCAGCAGCCTTTTAGTGGGAGCGTCCTACAATGAGCAGTTCTTC. Translated: CASSLLVGASYNEQFF. Supplemented by reference TRBV5-8 and TRBJ2-1, the full variable domain reads EAGVTQSPTHLIKTRGQQATLRCSPISGHTSVYWYQQALGLGLQFLLWYDEGEERNRGNFPPRFSGRQFPNYSSELNVNALELEDSALYLCASSLLVGASYNEQFFGPGTRLTVL.

As to this clonotype: No conserved phenylalanine or tryptophan ends this CDR3, so it is likely a read error. The rearrangement joins TRBV11-2 to TRBJ2-3; the D is unclear. From germline, CDR1 is SGHAT and CDR2 FQNNGV. The CDR3 contains 12 residues. The CDR3 spells CANSTLAWAQYL. CDR3 bases: TGTGCCAACAGCACCCTCGCATGGGCGCAGTATCTT.

The chain recombines TRBV7-9 with TRBJ1-1; the D gene is possibly TRBD1 (6 bases). The CDR3 covers 16 residues. Trimming removed 0 bases from V and 1 base from J, with 12 bases in between. From germline, CDR1 is SEHNR and CDR2 FQNEAQ (reference sequence). CDR3 in amino acids: CASSLAGGRRNTEAFF. CDR3 sequence (DNA): TGTGCCAGCAGCTTAGCCGGGGGGCGCAGGAACACTGAAGCTTTCTTT.

As regards this clonotype: Compared with germline, one end of the junction differs, possibly owing to a read error. J is TRBJ2-1 and V is TRBV11-2; D ambiguous. This CDR3 comprises 14 residues. The V gene's germline CDR1 is SGHAT and CDR2 FQNNGV. CDR3 bases: TGTGCCAGCAACCAGGATAGGGTAAGCAATGGGCAGTTCTTC. Encoded protein: CASNQDRVSNGQFF.

Remarks on this clonotype: Being one base from a much bigger clone, this may be a read error. The rearrangement links TRBV7-8 to TRBJ2-1; D is ambiguous. CDR3 length: 13 residues. Germline CDR1 and CDR2: SGHVS and FQNEAQ. The CDR3, as DNA: TGTGCCAGCAGCCATGGGAAGGCCAGTGAGAAGTTCTTC. The encoded protein is CASSHGKASEKFF.

Turning to this clonotype: Being one base from a much bigger clone, this may be a read error. The V and J genes are TRBV12-3 or TRBV12-4 and TRBJ2-3, with D perhaps matching TRBD2 (5 bases). Trimming left V 5 bases short and J 8 bases short, with 14 bases between. The CDR3 length is 13 residues. The CDR3 reads CASSPRVPVTQYF. The CDR3 nucleotides read TGTGCCAGCAGTCCGAGGGTTCCAGTTACGCAGTATTTT.

As regards this clonotype: One junction end does not reproduce the germline sequence, and a read error may be involved. The chain recombines TRBV12-5 with TRBJ2-1; TRBD2 might be the D (5 bases). The germline gives CDR1 LGHNT, CDR2 FRNRAP. This CDR3 spans 10 amino acids. The CDR3 coding sequence is TGTACTAGTGATGTGGCTGAGCAGTTCTTC. Protein: CTSDVAEQFF.

The V and J genes are TRBV5-1 and TRBJ2-2; 7 positions match TRBD1. Trimming took 6 bases from V and 4 from J; bases not matched to a gene: 9. The germline V gene has CDR1 SGHRS and CDR2 YFSETQ. CDR3 length: 15 residues. The CDR3 here is CASTFVRGITGELFF. CDR3 nucleotide sequence: TGCGCCAGCACCTTCGTCAGGGGGATCACCGGGGAGCTGTTTTTT.

Worth noting for this clonotype: Because the CDR3 is missing its conserved closing phenylalanine or tryptophan, this is likely a read error. J is TRBJ2-3 and V is TRBV5-6, with D unclear. The length of the CDR3 is 13 residues. Germline V gives CDR1 SGHDT, CDR2 YYEEEE. The CDR3 region has the DNA TGCGCCAGCAGCTTGGGATGGGCAGATACGCAGTATATT. Protein: CASSLGWADTQYI.

In regard to this clonotype: Since the CDR3 does not end with the conserved phenylalanine or tryptophan, this likely comes from a read error. This chain connects TRBV6-1 to TRBJ2-5, with 11 nucleotides matching TRBD1. The CDR3 loop spans 13 amino acids. Germline CDR1 reads MNHNS; CDR2 reads SASEGT. CDR3 nucleotide sequence: TGTCCCAGCAAAAGGACAGGGGGCGAGACCCAGTACTCC. Its translation: CPSKRTGGETQYS.

As to this clonotype: A much larger clone lies one base from this, so it may be a read error. No conserved phenylalanine or tryptophan is present at the end of the CDR3, so a read error is the likely explanation. This rearrangement joins TRBV12-3 or TRBV12-4 to TRBJ2-6; D remains unclear. CDR3 length: 15 residues. Trimming removed 7 bases at V and 2 bases at J, with 12 bases between. CDR3 nucleotides: TGTGCCAGCAATCTACAGACCGCTGGGGCCAACGTCCTGACTTTA. Protein: CASNLQTAGANVLTL.

In this sample, this clonotype turned up a few times. V gene TRBV5-6 combines with J gene TRBJ2-1, with 10 positions matching TRBD2. V lost 2 bases, J lost 5 bases, and 4 bases stayed unmatched. This CDR3 comprises 15 residues. CDR1 and CDR2 from the germline V gene are SGHDT and YYEEEE. The CDR3: CASSFSGRADNEQFF. CDR3 coding DNA: TGTGCCAGCAGCTTCAGCGGGAGGGCCGACAATGAGCAGTTCTTC. The variable domain in full, with the rest retrieved from reference TRBV5-6 and TRBJ2-1, is DAGVTQSPTHLIKTRGQQVTLRCSPKSGHDTVSWYQQALGQGPQFIFQYYEEEERQRGNFPDRFSGHQFPNYSSELNVNALLLGDSALYLCASSFSGRADNEQFFGPGTRLTVL.

This clonotype was detected a few times. V and J are TRBV10-1 and TRBJ1-1; no reliable D call. The CDR3 has 13 amino acids. Looked up from germline, CDR1 is WNHNN and CDR2 is SYGVQD (reference sequence). Trimming removed 2 bases at V and 11 bases at J, with 15 bases between. The DNA of the CDR3 is TGCGCCAGCAGTGAGCGGGTGGCCACGGCCGCTTTCTTT. Its translation: CASSERVATAAFF.

On this clonotype: One junction end does not reproduce the germline sequence, and a read error may be involved. The V gene is TRBV6-1, the J gene TRBJ1-1; tentative D call: TRBD1 (5 bases). The CDR3 runs 15 residues. Germline values: CDR1 MNHNS, CDR2 SASEGT. Here the CDR3 DNA reads TGTGCCAGCAGTATCCTCGTGGGGGTGAAGACTGAAGCTTTCTTT. Protein: CASSILVGVKTEAFF.

A word on this clonotype: At one end, the junction sequence differs from germline, possibly due to a read error. This chain uses TRBV11-3 with TRBJ2-2, with TRBD2 as a possible D gene (6 bases). This CDR3 comprises 15 residues. Germline V gene data show CDR1 as SGHNT and CDR2 as YENEEA. The DNA of the CDR3 is TGTGCCAGCAGATCTGGGACTCAGAACACCGGGGAGCTGATTTTT. Amino acid sequence: CASRSGTQNTGELIF. The whole variable domain, remainder taken from reference TRBV11-3 and TRBJ2-2, is EAGVVQSPRYKIIEKKQPVAFWCNPISGHNTLYWYLQNLGQGPELLIRYENEEAVDDSQLPKDRFSAERLKGVDSTLKIQPAELGDSAVYLCASRSGTQNTGELIFGEGSRLTVL.